These T cell receptor beta chains were read from a single sample in a study of OX40 agonist ivuxolimab in advanced cancers. TCRdb's copy holds only in-frame clones and misses some; the assay was immunoSEQ multiplex PCR. The sample records tens of thousands of clones, under 90% being singletons. The sample in question was CD4+ or CD8+ T cells sorted from blood, obtained in a trial of the OX40 agonist ivuxolimab. These receptors all come from an adult with an advanced solid tumor such as melanoma, head and neck, liver or kidney cancer. The CDR3 runs from the conserved cysteine through the conserved F or W. D genes are given only for firm matches. A clone size is listed for some rows: how often the clone was seen (once, few, many), or a class if it is expanded.

cdr3_nt cdr3_aa v_call clone_size cdr3_length j_call d_call
TGTGCCAGTAGTATCCACGTGGATAGCACCTACGAGCAGTACTTC CASSIHVDSTYEQYF TRBV19 - 15 TRBJ2-7 -
TGTGCCAGCAGCAAAACTCCGGGACAGGGGGTAATCTACGAGCAGTACTTC CASSKTPGQGVIYEQYF TRBV21-1 - 17 TRBJ2-7 -
TGTGCCAGTCGGGGGACGGATGGGGGATCTAATGAAAAACTGTTTTTT CASRGTDGGSNEKLFF TRBV19 few 16 TRBJ1-4 -
TGCAGCGTTGATTCAGGGGCCAACGTCCTGACTTTC CSVDSGANVLTF TRBV29-1 - 12 TRBJ2-6 -
TGTGCCAGCAGCCTGCCCGCCACGGATGGCTACACCTTC CASSLPATDGYTF TRBV5-6 - 13 TRBJ1-2 -
TGCGCCAGCAGCGAGGGGGAGACCCAGTACTTC CASSEGETQYF TRBV5-1 - 11 TRBJ2-5 -
TGTGCCAGCTCACCACCGCGGGGACAGGAAGAACAAGAGACCCAGTACTTC CASSPPRGQEEQETQYF TRBV18 once 17 TRBJ2-5 TRBD1
TGTGCCAGCAGGACCGGAAACACCATATATTTT CASRTGNTIYF TRBV25-1 - 11 TRBJ1-3 -
TGTGCCAGCTCACCAAACAGGGGTTGGAATGAGCAGTTCTTC CASSPNRGWNEQFF TRBV18 - 14 TRBJ2-1 TRBD1
TGTGCCAGCAGCGTGGACTTACAGGCTTATGGCTACACCTTC CASSVDLQAYGYTF TRBV9 - 14 TRBJ1-2 -
TGTGCCAGCAGCCCCAGGGGTCCAGATACGCAGTATTTT CASSPRGPDTQYF TRBV7-9 - 13 TRBJ2-3 -
TGCAGCGTTGAAGTGGGCAGGACGCAGTACTTC CSVEVGRTQYF TRBV29-1 - 11 TRBJ2-7 -
TGCGCCAGCAGCTTCTCCGGGGCTTCCCTCTACGAGCAGTACTTC CASSFSGASLYEQYF TRBV5-1 - 15 TRBJ2-7 -
TGCGCCAGCAGCCAGGACTCGAACACCGGGGAGCTGTTTTTT CASSQDSNTGELFF TRBV5-1 - 14 TRBJ2-2 -
TGTGCCAGCAGCGTAACAGGGGAACCCTATGGCTACACCTTC CASSVTGEPYGYTF TRBV9 - 14 TRBJ1-2 TRBD1